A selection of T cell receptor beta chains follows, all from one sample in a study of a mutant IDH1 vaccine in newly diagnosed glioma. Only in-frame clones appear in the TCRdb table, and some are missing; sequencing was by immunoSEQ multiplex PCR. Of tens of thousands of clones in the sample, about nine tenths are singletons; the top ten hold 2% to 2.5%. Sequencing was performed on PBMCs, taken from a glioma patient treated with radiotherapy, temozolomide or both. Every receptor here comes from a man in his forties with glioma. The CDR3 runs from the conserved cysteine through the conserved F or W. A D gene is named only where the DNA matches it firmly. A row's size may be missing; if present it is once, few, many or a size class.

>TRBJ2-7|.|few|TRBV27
CASSGHGQIYEQYF
TGTGCCAGCAGTGGACACGGACAGATTTACGAGCAGTACTTC
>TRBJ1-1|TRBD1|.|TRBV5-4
CASSRGGTGNTEAFF
TGTGCCAGCAGTCGGGGTGGGACAGGGAACACTGAAGCTTTCTTT
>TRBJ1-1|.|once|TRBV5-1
CASSFREGGNTEAFF
TGCGCCAGCAGCTTCCGGGAGGGGGGGAACACTGAAGCTTTCTTT
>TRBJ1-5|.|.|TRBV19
CARTTGRGQPQHF
TGTGCCAGAACTACAGGGAGGGGTCAGCCCCAGCATTTT
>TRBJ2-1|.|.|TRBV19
CASSKPQAYNEQFF
TGTGCCAGTAGTAAACCACAAGCCTACAATGAGCAGTTCTTC
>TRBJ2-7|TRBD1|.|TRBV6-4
CASSAQPGTGTYEQYF
TGTGCCAGCAGTGCACAACCCGGGACAGGGACCTACGAGCAGTACTTC
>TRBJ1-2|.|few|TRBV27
CASSLGIGTYGYTF
TGTGCCAGCAGCTTGGGGATAGGGACCTATGGCTACACCTTC
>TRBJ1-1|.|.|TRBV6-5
CASFGRWGSYAFF
TGTGCCAGCTTCGGCAGGTGGGGATCTTACGCTTTCTTT
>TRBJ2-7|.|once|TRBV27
CASSFGHSYEQYF
TGTGCCAGCAGTTTTGGCCACTCCTACGAGCAGTACTTC
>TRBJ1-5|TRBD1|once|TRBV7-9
CASSPDREDNQPQHF
TGTGCCAGCAGTCCGGACAGGGAGGACAATCAGCCCCAGCATTTT
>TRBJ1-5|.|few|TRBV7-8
CASSPVGQPQHF
TGTGCCAGCAGCCCTGTGGGTCAGCCCCAGCATTTT
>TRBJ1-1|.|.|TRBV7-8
CASSFRGATEAFF
TGTGCCAGCAGCTTCCGGGGGGCCACTGAAGCTTTCTTT